This T cell receptor beta chain was profiled in a study of CD8+CD57+ T cells in acquired aplastic anemia (dated by TCRdb to the late 2010s). With respect to the entire study: A mean of approximately 3 ug of DNA, ranging from about 0.17 to 30 ug, was extracted from sorted CD4+ and CD8+ cells. CD8+CD57+ expansion was defined as a frequency above the mean frequency observed in healthy subjects.

Broader findings and caveats from the paper: Although under 35 CD8+ CDR3 sequences were shared by patients and controls, these sequences appeared highly expressed in patients and within the immunodominant clones of patients. Patients and healthy controls showed no significant difference in CD8+ Simpson's diversity (P=0.060).

Genomic DNA was used as template for profiling of TCR beta VDJ combinations and CDR3 sequences. An Illumina HiSeq 2000 was used for TCR repertoire sequencing. The study's own analysis went as follows. TRBV/TRBJ rearrangement plots, CDR3 size and DJ length profiles, and Simpson's diversity index were used to evaluate the repertoires. The immunodominant clone was defined as the most abundant DNA sequence in deep sequencing data. CDR3 amino acid sequences were screened for sharing across subjects and were compared with published repertoires and the VDJdb database. In-frame beta chains were kept once TCRdb had trimmed the public reads at Q25 with fastp and called clones with MiXCR. CDR3 protein duplicates are merged, each entry listing the most common genes and DNA. The V and J calls and clone size come from TCRdb's table, not from the authors' own analysis. This sample is represented by hundreds of thousands of distinct CDR3 sequences; approximately 33% of them were singletons. The ten largest clones take up under 0.95% of the sample.

Expansion of CD8+CD57+ cells had been shown by flow cytometry in the patients chosen for sequencing. Every patient had a diagnosis of severe acquired aplastic anemia based on International Study of Aplastic Anemia and Agranulocytosis and Camitta criteria. No therapy had been received by the patients at the time of blood sampling. In the study, sorted CD4+ and CD8+ blood T cells from patients with severe aplastic anemia and from healthy subjects underwent deep sequencing of TCR repertoires. In the USA, patient enrollment took place under clinicaltrials.gov protocols 00001620, 01623167, 00001397, 00071045, 00081523 and 00961064. Ficoll-Paque density gradient centrifugation was used to isolate peripheral blood mononuclear cells. Before DNA extraction, CD4+ and CD8+ T cells were sorted by FACS or by magnetic beads. CDR1 and CDR2 are read off the germline V gene as SQVTM and ANQGSEA. The CDR3 has 12 amino acids, counting the end cysteine and phenylalanine. Just the 36-base CDR3 DNA is kept, in frame starting at base 1.

Points on this clonotype: Its antigen is still unknown. A much larger clone differs by one base, so this may be a read error.

The V gene is TRBV29-1 and the J gene is TRBJ1-1, and 8 bases in between align with TRBD1. The clonotype comes from a human donor with aplastic anemia. The sequenced sample consisted of sorted CD4+, CD8+, or CD8+CD57+ T cells (not recorded which) from PBMCs. The DNA sequence follows: TGCAGCGTTAGACAGGGGAACACTGGAGCTTTCTTT. Translated, this is CSVRQGNTGAFF.